This is a list of T cell receptor beta chains from one sample in a study of shared clonotypes between healthy human individuals. The repertoire was sequenced with immunoSEQ multiplex PCR; TCRdb's copy has only in-frame clones and lacks some. Of about 470,000 clones detected, around 79% appear once; the ten largest clones hold under 15%. The sample was PBMCs. The source of these receptors is a woman in her 40s in good health. Some clones in this sample may be carry-over from other donors' samples. The CDR3 runs from the conserved cysteine through the conserved F or W. D genes are given only for firm matches. Clone size is given for some rows only: seen once, a few or many times, or a class if the clone is expanded.

j_call clone_size d_call v_call cdr3_nt cdr3_aa
TRBJ1-1 NA NA TRBV7-9 TGTGCCAGCAGCTCCCTGACGATCACGGGTGAAGCTTTCTTT CASSSLTITGEAFF
TRBJ1-1 NA NA TRBV19 TGTGCCAGTTCGCCGCTTTATCGCGGCACTGAAGCTTTCTTT CASSPLYRGTEAFF
TRBJ2-1 NA NA TRBV7-9 TGTGCCAGCAGCCATACTAGCTACAAGTACAATGAGCAGTTCTTC CASSHTSYKYNEQFF
TRBJ1-2 NA NA TRBV29-1 TGCAGCGTTGAAGATCCACAACTCCCCCCTTCTAATGGCTACACCTTC CSVEDPQLPPSNGYTF
TRBJ2-4 NA TRBD1 TRBV28 TGTGCCAGCAGTAGACAGGGGGTAGACATTCAGTACTTC CASSRQGVDIQYF
TRBJ2-1 NA NA TRBV18 TGTGCCAGCTCACCATTCGGGGCGGGAACCTACAATGAGCAGTTCTTC CASSPFGAGTYNEQFF
TRBJ2-3 once TRBD2 TRBV2 TGTGCCAGCAGTGAGGTTAGGACTAGCGGGAGTTTAGATACGCAGTATTTT CASSEVRTSGSLDTQYF
TRBJ2-7 NA NA TRBV11-2 TGTGCCAGCACACGGTTCGGCTCCTACGAGCAGTACTTC CASTRFGSYEQYF
TRBJ2-7 NA TRBD1 TRBV30 TGTGCCTGGAGTGGAGGACAGGGGGTTTCCTACGAGCAGTACTTC CAWSGGQGVSYEQYF
TRBJ2-1 NA NA TRBV20-1 TGCAGTGCCAGGGGGGACAATGAGCAGTTCTTC CSARGDNEQFF
TRBJ2-3 NA NA TRBV10-3 TGTGCCATCAGTGACCCATCGGGCCTAGTCACAGATACGCAGTATTTT CAISDPSGLVTDTQYF
TRBJ1-1 NA NA TRBV4-1 TGCGCCAGCAGCCAAGGGTTGTACACTGAAGCTTTCTTT CASSQGLYTEAFF
TRBJ1-4 NA TRBD1 TRBV4-2 TGTGCCAGCAGCCAAGACATGAAGGGACAGGGGGATGAAAAACTGTTTTTT CASSQDMKGQGDEKLFF
TRBJ1-1 NA TRBD1 TRBV7-9 TGTGCCAGCAGCTCTCGTAAACGGACAGGCGGGGACACTGAAGCTTTCTTT CASSSRKRTGGDTEAFF
TRBJ2-5 NA NA TRBV7-2 TGTGCCAGCAGCTTTGAAACAGGATCCTTAGAGACCCAGTACTTC CASSFETGSLETQYF